These 25 T cell receptor beta chains came from one sample sequenced in a study of cytomegalovirus exposure and HLA in healthy donors. Use of 60 Vbeta and 13 Jbeta primers characterized the PCR. The method was immunoSEQ multiplex PCR; TCRdb's version includes in-frame clones alone and lacks a portion of them. The table includes some 160,000 clones, approximately 80% detected once. Source material: PBMCs. Every receptor here comes from a woman in her 30s in good health and CMV-seronegative.

In DNA, the CDR3 is TGTGCCAGCTCACCCCAAGGGGGTTTGGTGACAGATACGCAGTATTTT. Translation gives CASSPQGGLVTDTQYF. The rearrangement joins TRBV18 to TRBJ2-3; D may be TRBD1 (6 bases). The V and J ends lost 3 bases and 3 bases respectively, with 16 bases between them. CDR1 and CDR2 (germline): KGHSH, LQKENI. This CDR3 has 16 amino acids.

The CDR3 bases are TGTGCCATCAGACCGACTGGACAGATTGATTCAGACGAGCAGTACTTC. It yields the protein CAIRPTGQIDSDEQYF. J is TRBJ2-7 and V is TRBV10-3; D is perhaps TRBD1 (6 bases). Germline CDR1 is ENHRY and CDR2 is SYGVKD. The CDR3 has 16 residues. V lost 6 bases to trimming and J lost 5 bases, with 23 bases between them.

In this sample, this clone turned up a few times. This chain connects TRBV27 to TRBJ2-5, with 7 bases fitting TRBD1. Judging by the DNA end, TRBJ2-7 fits better; the J call may be wrong. CDR3 length equals 12 residues. Per the germline V gene, CDR1 is MNHEY and CDR2 is SMNVEV (reference sequence). CDR3 bases: TGTGCCAGCAGTTCGGGACAGTACGAGCAGTACTTC. Its translation is CASSSGQYEQYF.

This clone showed up just a few times. This chain uses TRBV5-5 with TRBJ1-4; perhaps TRBD1 as D (6 bases). CDR3 length: 13 amino acids. Germline V CDR1 and CDR2: SGHKS, YYEKEE (reference sequence). The V gene lost 6 bases and the J gene lost 7 bases, with 13 bases spanning the gap. The CDR3 DNA reads TGTGCCAGCAACCAGGGGTCGGGTGAAAAACTGTTTTTT. Translation: CASNQGSGEKLFF.

The J gene is TRBJ2-2, the V gene TRBV27, with TRBD1 matching 7 bases. CDR1 MNHEY and CDR2 SMNVEV come from the germline V gene (reference sequence). The CDR3 extends over 16 amino acids. V lost 6 bases to trimming and J lost 0 bases; unmatched junction nucleotides: 7. This chain's CDR3 is CASRGQRFANTGELFF. CDR3 nucleotide sequence: TGTGCCAGCAGGGGACAGAGGTTCGCGAACACCGGGGAGCTGTTTTTT.

This clone was picked up one time. The chain has TRBV10-3 and TRBJ2-3; 9 bases fit TRBD2. The junction had 4 bases not matched to a gene; V was cut back by 4 bases and J by 5 bases. This CDR3 comprises 14 residues. Germline V lookup: CDR1 ENHRY, CDR2 SYGVKD. DNA of the CDR3: TGTGCCATCAGTGGACTAGCGGTTAGAGATACGCAGTATTTT. Amino acid sequence: CAISGLAVRDTQYF.

The chain has TRBV27 and TRBJ2-7; 11 nucleotides line up with TRBD2. Trimming cost V 8 bases and J 0 bases; bases outside gene matches: 12. CDR1 and CDR2 (germline): MNHEY, SMNVEV (reference sequence). The CDR3 length is 17 residues. The CDR3 reads CASSSGLAGGTSYEQYF. The CDR3 nucleotides read TGTGCCAGCTCCTCCGGGCTAGCGGGAGGTACCTCCTACGAGCAGTACTTC.

This clone came up a few times. The J gene is TRBJ2-7, the V gene TRBV5-5, with D perhaps TRBD1 (6 bases). In germline, CDR1 is SGHKS, CDR2 YYEKEE (reference sequence). This CDR3 has 13 amino acids. Trimming shortened V by 3 bases and J by 3 bases, and 10 bases separated the two germline ends. The CDR3 region is CASSSEDSYEQYF. In DNA, the CDR3 is TGTGCCAGCAGCTCCGAGGACAGCTACGAGCAGTACTTC.

As concerns this clone: The junction and the germline gene differ at one end; a read error may be behind it. The chain recombines TRBV29-1 with TRBJ1-2; TRBD1 agrees at 7 bases. This CDR3 is 13 amino acids long. Germline CDR1 and CDR2: SQVTM and ANQGSEA. The CDR3 DNA follows: TGCAGCACAGGGACAGCAACTAACTATGGCTACCCCTTC. Translation gives CSTGTATNYGYPF.

This chain joins TRBV5-1 and TRBJ1-1; D is unresolved. The CDR3 runs 15 residues. Trimming shortened V by 4 bases and J by 1 base, and 14 bases separated the two germline ends. Germline loops: CDR1 SGHRS, CDR2 YFSETQ. Here the CDR3 reads CASSQVMPGNTEAFF. In DNA form, the CDR3 reads TGCGCCAGCAGCCAGGTGATGCCAGGGAACACTGAAGCTTTCTTT.

The chain combines TRBV9 with TRBJ1-1, with 10 bases matching TRBD1. V dropped 5 bases and J dropped 6; count of bases not matched to a gene: 4. The CDR3 spans 13 residues. Germline V gene lookup returns CDR1 SGDLS and CDR2 YYNGEE. The CDR3 DNA is TGTGCCAGCAGGGGGGGACAGGGGCCTGAAGCTTTCTTT. The encoded protein is CASRGGQGPEAFF.

About this clone: Other DNA sequences in the same sample also yield this CDR3. The CDR3 reads CASSHGQSYEQYF. The CDR3 DNA reads as TGTGCCAGCAGCCACGGACAGTCCTACGAGCAGTACTTC. The chain joins TRBV27 to TRBJ2-7; possible D gene TRBD1, 6 bases. The CDR3 runs to 13 residues. Deletions cut 6 bases from V and 1 base from J, with 10 bases between. Germline CDR1 is MNHEY and CDR2 is SMNVEV (reference sequence).

The rearrangement joins TRBV2 to TRBJ2-2; possibly TRBD1 for D (7 bases). This CDR3 contains 12 residues. The V end was cut by 9 bases, the J end by 6 bases, with 11 bases between. Germline V gene sequence: CDR1 SNHLY, CDR2 FYNNEI. The CDR3 loop reads CARTGEAGELFF. The CDR3, as DNA: TGTGCCAGAACAGGGGAGGCCGGGGAGCTGTTTTTT.

This chain connects TRBV5-1 to TRBJ2-4; 8 nucleotides match TRBD1. Germline V lookup: CDR1 SGHRS, CDR2 YFSETQ. J lost 6 bases, V lost 0 bases, and 5 bases had no gene match. The CDR3 sequence is 15 residues long. The CDR3 DNA reads TGCGCCAGCAGCTTGGTCCCAGGGGGCGGAAACATTCAGTACTTC. Translation gives CASSLVPGGGNIQYF.

The chain recombines TRBV19 with TRBJ2-5; unclear D gene. The germline V gene has CDR1 LNHDA and CDR2 SQIVND (reference sequence). V lost 3 bases and J 3 bases, leaving 8 bases between the germline ends. The CDR3 is 13 residues long. CDR3 region: CASSIRGEETQYF. The CDR3, as DNA: TGTGCCAGTAGTATCAGAGGAGAAGAGACCCAGTACTTC.

This clone showed up just a few times. The chain is built from TRBV11-2 and TRBJ2-2; 7 bases match TRBD1. CDR1 is SGHAT, CDR2 FQNNGV, per germline. V trimming: 5 bases; J trimming: 4 bases; junction bases outside the gene matches: 4. This CDR3 is 14 amino acids long. This CDR3 reads CASSITGVTGELFF. The CDR3 region has the DNA TGTGCCAGCAGCATCACAGGGGTCACCGGGGAGCTGTTTTTT. The whole variable domain, remainder taken from reference TRBV11-2 and TRBJ2-2, is EAGVAQSPRYKIIEKRQSVAFWCNPISGHATLYWYQQILGQGPKLLIQFQNNGVVDDSQLPKDRFSAERLKGVDSTLKIQPAKLEDSAVYLCASSITGVTGELFFGEGSRLTVL.

The V gene is TRBV19, the J gene TRBJ1-1; the D gene is possibly TRBD1 (5 bases). Between the trimmed V and J ends, which lost 1 base and 0 bases, there was a span of 12 bases. The CDR3 consists of 16 residues. Germline CDR1 is LNHDA and CDR2 is SQIVND (reference sequence). The CDR3 nucleotides read TGTGCCAGTAGTATAGGCCAGGGTCTCATGAACACTGAAGCTTTCTTT. Encoded protein: CASSIGQGLMNTEAFF.

This clone has only a few counts. This sequence joins TRBV6-1 and TRBJ1-1; D unresolved. The V and J ends lost 2 bases and 0 bases respectively, with 13 bases between them. The CDR3 extends over 16 amino acids. The V gene's germline CDR1 is MNHNS and CDR2 SASEGT. This chain's CDR3 is CASSELTRNMNTEAFF. The CDR3 DNA reads as TGTGCCAGCAGTGAATTAACCAGGAACATGAACACTGAAGCTTTCTTT.

This chain links TRBV5-6 with TRBJ1-3; unclear D gene. The V gene lost 5 bases and the J gene lost 0 bases, with 12 bases spanning the gap. From germline, CDR1 is SGHDT and CDR2 YYEEEE. CDR3 length: 15 residues. CDR3 protein: CASSFTSSSGNTIYF. The DNA of the CDR3 is TGTGCCAGCAGTTTTACTTCGAGCTCTGGAAACACCATATATTTT.

This clone was detected a few times. V usage is TRBV5-1 and J usage is TRBJ2-3; 9 bases align to TRBD2. The CDR3 totals 14 residues. Trimming took 4 bases from V and 4 from J; bases not matched to a gene: 4. Germline CDR1 reads SGHRS; CDR2 reads YFSETQ. CDR3 sequence: CASSSSGGADTQYF. CDR3 in DNA: TGCGCCAGCAGCAGTAGCGGGGGAGCAGATACGCAGTATTTT.

The V gene is TRBV30, the J gene TRBJ1-1; 8 nucleotides match TRBD1. This CDR3 contains 13 residues. The junction had 12 bases not matched to a gene; V was cut back by 3 bases and J by 12 bases. Germline assignment: CDR1 GTSNPN and CDR2 SVGIG (reference sequence). The chain's CDR3 is CAWSPDRGPETFF. In DNA form, the CDR3 reads TGTGCCTGGAGCCCTGACAGGGGACCCGAGACTTTCTTT. Complete variable domain (other parts from reference TRBV30 and TRBJ1-1): SQTIHQWPATLVQPVGSPLSLECTVEGTSNPNLYWYRQAAGRGLQLLFYSVGIGQISSEVPQNLSASRPQDRQFILSSKKLLLSDSGFYLCAWSPDRGPETFFGQGTRLTVV.

The chain is built from TRBV28 and TRBJ1-5; D remains ambiguous. This CDR3 has 16 amino acids. Trimming removed 0 bases from V and 1 base from J, with 10 bases in between. Germline V lookup: CDR1 MDHEN, CDR2 SYDVKM. The CDR3 nucleotides read TGTGCCAGCAGTTTATGGCGGGGTTCGAGCAATCAGCCCCAGCATTTT. Protein sequence: CASSLWRGSSNQPQHF.

With respect to this clone: Other DNA sequences in the same sample also yield this CDR3. The chain carries TRBV19 and TRBJ2-7, with 10 nucleotides matching TRBD1. The germline gives CDR1 LNHDA, CDR2 SQIVND (reference sequence). V was clipped by 3 bases and J by 2 bases; unmatched bases: 4. CDR3 length: 15 residues. CDR3 residues: CASSIQGQGAYEQYF. The CDR3 DNA follows: TGTGCCAGTAGTATTCAAGGACAGGGGGCCTACGAGCAGTACTTC. The full variable domain, completed using reference TRBV19 and TRBJ2-7, is DGGITQSPKYLFRKEGQNVTLSCEQNLNHDAMYWYRQDPGQGLRLIYYSQIVNDFQKGDIAEGYSVSREKKESFPLTVTSAQKNPTAFYLCASSIQGQGAYEQYFGPGTRLTVT.

This clone came up a few times. This sample also contains other DNA sequences that code for the same CDR3. Here the CDR3 reads CASSLGQGYTEAFF. In DNA, the CDR3 is TGCGCCAGCTCCCTAGGACAGGGCTATACTGAAGCTTTCTTT. The V and J genes are TRBV5-1 and TRBJ1-1; TRBD1 matches 8 bases. Per the germline V gene, CDR1 is SGHRS and CDR2 is YFSETQ. After removal of 7 bases from V and 5 bases from J, the junction contained 10 bases not matched to a gene. This CDR3 has 14 amino acids.

This clone has just one count. The gene calls are TRBV5-6 and TRBJ1-2, with 7 bases that match TRBD1. Trimming took 0 bases from V and 4 from J; bases not matched to a gene: 6. The CDR3 sequence is 15 residues long. Germline CDR1 and CDR2: SGHDT and YYEEEE. Written as DNA, the CDR3 is TGTGCCAGCAGCTTGGTGGCAGGGGGACCCTATGGCTACACCTTC. It translates to CASSLVAGGPYGYTF.